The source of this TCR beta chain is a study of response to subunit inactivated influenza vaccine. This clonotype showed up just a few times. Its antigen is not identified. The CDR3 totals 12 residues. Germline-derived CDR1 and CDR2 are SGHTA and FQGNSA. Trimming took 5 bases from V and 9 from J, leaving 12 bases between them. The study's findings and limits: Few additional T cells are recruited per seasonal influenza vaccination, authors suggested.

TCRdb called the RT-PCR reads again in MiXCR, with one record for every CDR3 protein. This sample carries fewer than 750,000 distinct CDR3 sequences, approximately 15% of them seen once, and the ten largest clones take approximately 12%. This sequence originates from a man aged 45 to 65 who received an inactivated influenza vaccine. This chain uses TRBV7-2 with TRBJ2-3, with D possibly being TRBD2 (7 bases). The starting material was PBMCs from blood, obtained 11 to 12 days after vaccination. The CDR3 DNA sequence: TGTGCCAGCAGCCGGAGCGGGACAACGCAGTATTTT. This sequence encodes CASSRSGTTQYF. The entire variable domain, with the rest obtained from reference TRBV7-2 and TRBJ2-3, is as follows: GAGVSQSPSNKVTEKGKDVELRCDPISGHTALYWYRQSLGQGLEFLIYFQGNSAPDKSGLPSDRFSAERTGGSVSTLTIQRTQQEDSAVYLCASSRSGTTQYFGPGTRLTVL.